This T cell receptor (beta chain) derives from a study of blood T cell repertoires in COVID-19. Whole-study context: T cells, B-cell-depleted T cells, or PBMCs provided the cDNA or gDNA that served as material.

In the authors' workflow: Scientists estimated how many nucleated cells there were by amplifying reference gene primers. Sequenced by immunoSEQ multiplex PCR; TCRdb stores in-frame clones only, minus some. D and trimming come from the DNA, and the V and J calls and clone size come from that table. The sample carries 330,000 or so clones, around 90% recorded once. In terms of age and location, participants ranged from roughly 18 to 90 years and lived in about 25 US areas. Participants' reported clinical history set cohort assignment. V gave up 2 bases and J gave up 5 bases; unmatched junction bases: 4. The CDR3 length is 14 residues. Germline V gives CDR1 LNHDA, CDR2 SQIVND (reference sequence).

The material sequenced was PBMCs or T cells enriched from blood (not recorded which). The chain employs TRBV19 and TRBJ1-1, with 8 bases fitting TRBD1. The origin of this receptor is a woman in her 30s who had recovered from COVID-19. The CDR3 DNA follows: TGTGCCAGTAGTATACAGGGGGCGCGGACTGAAGCTTTCTTT. It yields the protein CASSIQGARTEAFF.